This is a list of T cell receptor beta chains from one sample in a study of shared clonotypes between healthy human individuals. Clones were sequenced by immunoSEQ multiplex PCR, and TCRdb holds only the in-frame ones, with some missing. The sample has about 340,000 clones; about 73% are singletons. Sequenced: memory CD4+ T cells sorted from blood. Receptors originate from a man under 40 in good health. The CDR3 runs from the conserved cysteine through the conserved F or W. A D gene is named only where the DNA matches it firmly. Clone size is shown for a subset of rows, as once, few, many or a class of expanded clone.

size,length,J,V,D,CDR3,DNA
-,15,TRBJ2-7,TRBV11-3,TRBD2,CASSLAAGGPYEQYF,TGTGCCAGCAGCTTAGCGGCGGGAGGGCCCTACGAGCAGTACTTC
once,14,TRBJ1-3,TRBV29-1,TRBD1,CSVRPRDRGNTIYF,TGCAGCGTTAGGCCGAGGGACAGGGGAAACACCATATATTTT
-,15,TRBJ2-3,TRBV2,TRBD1,CASSRDRGIGDTQYF,TGTGCCAGCAGCCGCGACAGGGGCATAGGGGATACGCAGTATTTT
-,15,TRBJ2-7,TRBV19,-,CASSISVRRSYEQYF,TGTGCCAGTAGTATAAGTGTGAGGAGGTCCTACGAGCAGTACTTC
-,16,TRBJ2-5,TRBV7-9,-,CASSPPDIRAQETQYF,TGTGCCAGCAGCCCACCAGACATACGGGCTCAAGAGACCCAGTACTTC
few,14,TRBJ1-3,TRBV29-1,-,CSVASAPGGNTIYF,TGCAGCGTTGCTTCGGCCCCGGGAGGAAACACCATATATTTT
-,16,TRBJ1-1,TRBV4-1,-,CASSQDLSGQWAEAFF,TGCGCCAGCAGCCAAGATCTTAGCGGCCAGTGGGCTGAAGCTTTCTTT
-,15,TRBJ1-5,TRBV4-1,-,CASSQETGNNQPQHF,TGCGCCAGCAGCCAAGAAACAGGGAACAATCAGCCCCAGCATTTT
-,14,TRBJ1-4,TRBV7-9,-,CASSPGHYNEKLFF,TGTGCCAGCAGCCCGGGACATTATAATGAAAAACTGTTTTTT
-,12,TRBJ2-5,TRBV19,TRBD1,CASGTGRETQYF,TGTGCCAGCGGGACAGGGCGGGAGACCCAGTACTTC
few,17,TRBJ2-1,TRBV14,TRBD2,CASSQGLSGLGSNEQFF,TGTGCCAGCAGCCAAGGACTGTCGGGACTAGGCAGCAATGAGCAGTTCTTC
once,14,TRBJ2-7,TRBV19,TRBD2,CASSTSGTTYEQYF,TGTGCCAGTAGTACTAGCGGGACTACCTACGAGCAGTACTTC
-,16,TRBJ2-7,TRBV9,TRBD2,CASSNFALATIYEQYF,TGTGCCAGCAGTAATTTCGCACTAGCGACAATTTACGAGCAGTACTTC
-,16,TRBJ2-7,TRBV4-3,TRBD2,CASSPGTSGRPYEQYF,TGCGCCAGCAGCCCGGGGACTAGCGGGAGACCCTACGAGCAGTACTTC
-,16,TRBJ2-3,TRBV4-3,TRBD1,CASSQRQGAKADTQYF,TGCGCCAGCAGCCAAAGACAGGGGGCGAAAGCAGATACGCAGTATTTT
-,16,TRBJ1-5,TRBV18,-,CASSPPTEYSNQPQHF,TGTGCCAGCTCACCACCGACGGAGTATAGCAATCAGCCCCAGCATTTT
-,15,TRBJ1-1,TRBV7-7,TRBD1,CASSPTRGHNTEAFF,TGTGCCAGCAGCCCCACCAGGGGGCATAACACTGAAGCTTTCTTT
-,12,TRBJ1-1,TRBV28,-,CASSRTEQLAFF,TGTGCCAGCAGTAGGACCGAACAGTTAGCTTTCTTT
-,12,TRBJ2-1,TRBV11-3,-,CASSSGSNEQFF,TGTGCCAGCAGCTCGGGCTCGAATGAGCAGTTCTTC
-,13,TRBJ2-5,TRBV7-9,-,CALLEDGAKTQYF,TGTGCCCTCCTAGAGGACGGAGCGAAGACCCAGTACTTC
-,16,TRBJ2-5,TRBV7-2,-,CASSLEGKRVGETQYF,TGTGCCAGCAGCTTAGAGGGAAAAAGGGTAGGGGAGACCCAGTACTTC
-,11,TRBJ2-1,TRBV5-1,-,CASSFFVEQFF,TGCGCCAGCAGCTTTTTTGTAGAGCAGTTCTTC
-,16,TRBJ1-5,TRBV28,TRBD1,CASSTIQGSGNQPQHF,TGTGCCAGCAGTACAATACAGGGGTCGGGCAATCAGCCCCAGCATTTT
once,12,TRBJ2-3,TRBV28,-,CASSPRLVTQYF,TGTGCCAGCTCCCCCCGTCTCGTTACGCAGTATTTT
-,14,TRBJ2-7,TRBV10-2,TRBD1,CASSGTGGLYEQYF,TGCGCCAGCAGCGGGACAGGGGGACTCTACGAGCAGTACTTC
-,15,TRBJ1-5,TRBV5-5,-,CASSLTGLSNQPQHF,TGTGCCAGCAGCTTGACTGGCCTTAGCAATCAGCCCCAGCATTTT
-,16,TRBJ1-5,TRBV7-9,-,CASSLESGSENQPQHF,TGTGCCAGCAGCTTAGAGTCTGGATCGGAGAATCAGCCCCAGCATTTT
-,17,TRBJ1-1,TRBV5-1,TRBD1,CASSPGQGANHRTEAFF,TGCGCCAGCAGCCCCGGACAGGGGGCCAATCATCGCACTGAAGCTTTCTTT
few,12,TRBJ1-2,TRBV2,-,CASSEEHHGYTF,TGTGCCAGCAGTGAGGAGCACCATGGCTACACCTTC
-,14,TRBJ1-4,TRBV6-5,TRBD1,CASSFGQGGEKLFF,TGTGCCAGCAGTTTTGGCCAGGGGGGAGAAAAACTGTTTTTT
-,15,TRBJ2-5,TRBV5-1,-,CASSLGTTGPQTQYF,TGCGCCAGCAGCTTGGGAACTACAGGGCCGCAGACCCAGTACTTC
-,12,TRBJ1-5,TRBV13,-,CASSLGGQPQHF,TGTGCCAGCAGCCTCGGGGGGCAGCCCCAGCATTTT
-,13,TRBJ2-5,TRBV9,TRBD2,CASSVAGGETQYF,TGTGCCAGCAGCGTAGCGGGAGGAGAGACCCAGTACTTC
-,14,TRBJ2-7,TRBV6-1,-,CASSGRFTSFEQYF,TGTGCCAGCAGTGGAAGATTTACCTCCTTCGAGCAGTACTTC
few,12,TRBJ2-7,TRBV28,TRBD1,CASSITGGEQYF,TGTGCCAGCAGTATCACAGGGGGTGAGCAGTACTTC
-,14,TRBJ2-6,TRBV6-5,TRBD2,CASIGTTGANVLTF,TGTGCCAGCATCGGGACTACTGGGGCCAACGTCCTGACTTTC
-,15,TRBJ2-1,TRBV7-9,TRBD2,CASSLGTSGPAEQFF,TGTGCCAGCAGCTTAGGGACTAGCGGCCCCGCAGAGCAGTTCTTC
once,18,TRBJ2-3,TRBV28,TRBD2,CASSSRRIAGVKSDTQYF,TGTGCCAGCAGTTCCCGAAGGATAGCGGGAGTTAAATCAGATACGCAGTATTTT
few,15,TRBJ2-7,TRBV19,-,CASSILGVGLGEQYF,TGTGCCAGTAGTATACTCGGGGTAGGCCTCGGCGAGCAGTACTTC
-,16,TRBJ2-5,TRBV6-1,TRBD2,CASSEFLAGFQETQYF,TGTGCCAGCAGTGAATTTCTAGCGGGATTCCAAGAGACCCAGTACTTC
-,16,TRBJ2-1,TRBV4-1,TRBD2,CASSPAGGSSYNEQFF,TGCGCCAGCAGCCCCGCCGGGGGGAGCTCCTACAATGAGCAGTTCTTC
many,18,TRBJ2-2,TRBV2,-,CASGTNLQGVVSTGELFF,TGTGCCAGCGGAACAAACCTACAGGGCGTGGTATCCACCGGGGAGCTGTTTTTT
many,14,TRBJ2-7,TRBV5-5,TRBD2,CASSLSAGAGEQYF,TGTGCCAGCAGCTTGTCCGCGGGAGCGGGCGAGCAGTACTTC
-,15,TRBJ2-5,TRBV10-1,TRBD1,CASSAGQGIRETQYF,TGCGCCAGCAGCGCCGGACAGGGGATTAGAGAGACCCAGTACTTC
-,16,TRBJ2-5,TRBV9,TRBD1,CASSSIAGTGEETQYF,TGTGCCAGCAGCTCCATCGCCGGGACAGGCGAAGAGACCCAGTACTTC
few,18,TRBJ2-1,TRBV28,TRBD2,CASSLFTSLAGVDLEQFF,TGTGCCAGCAGTTTATTTACGTCACTAGCGGGAGTTGACCTTGAGCAGTTCTTC
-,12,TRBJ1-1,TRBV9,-,CASSVTGPEAFF,TGTGCCAGCAGCGTAACGGGTCCTGAAGCTTTCTTT
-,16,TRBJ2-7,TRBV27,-,CASRRWAGSSSYEQYF,TGTGCCAGCAGGAGATGGGCGGGCTCCTCCTCCTACGAGCAGTACTTC
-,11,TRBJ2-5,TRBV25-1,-,CASSATKTQYF,TGTGCCAGCAGTGCGACGAAGACCCAGTACTTC
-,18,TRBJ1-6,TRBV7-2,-,CASSLASTKGLDNSPLHF,TGTGCCAGCAGCTTAGCCTCCACCAAAGGCCTCGATAATTCACCCCTCCACTTT
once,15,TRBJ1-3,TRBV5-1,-,CASSLGSSAGNTIYF,TGCGCCAGCAGCTTAGGGAGCTCAGCAGGAAACACCATATATTTT
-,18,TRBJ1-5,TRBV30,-,CAWSRQPTQTGKNQPQHF,TGTGCCTGGAGTAGGCAGCCGACGCAGACAGGAAAGAATCAGCCCCAGCATTTT
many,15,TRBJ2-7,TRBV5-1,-,CASSRWGALSYEQYF,TGCGCCAGCAGCCGATGGGGGGCCCTCAGTTACGAGCAGTACTTC
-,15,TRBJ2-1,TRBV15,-,CATSPYTGRNNEQFF,TGTGCCACCAGCCCCTACACGGGACGGAATAATGAGCAGTTCTTC
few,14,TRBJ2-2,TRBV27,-,CASSFVLPTGELFF,TGTGCCAGCAGTTTCGTCCTACCCACCGGGGAGCTGTTTTTT
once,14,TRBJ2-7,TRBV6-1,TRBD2,CASIGTSSAYEQYF,TGTGCCAGCATCGGGACTAGTTCGGCCTACGAGCAGTACTTC
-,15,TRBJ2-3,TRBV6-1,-,CASSDNPWETDTQYF,TGTGCCAGCAGTGATAACCCCTGGGAGACAGATACGCAGTATTTT
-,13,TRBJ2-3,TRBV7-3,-,CASSSGTSDTQYF,TGTGCCAGCAGCTCCGGGACCTCAGATACGCAGTATTTT
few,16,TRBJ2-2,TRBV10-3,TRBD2,CAISGGLVGRTGELFF,TGTGCCATCAGTGGGGGACTAGTGGGTCGGACCGGGGAGCTGTTTTTT
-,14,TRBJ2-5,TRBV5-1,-,CASSLLSLQETQYF,TGCGCCAGCAGCTTGTTGAGTTTACAAGAGACCCAGTACTTC